The rows below give T cell receptor beta chains drawn from one sample of a study of PD-L1 blockade in urothelial cancer. Profiled with immunoSEQ multiplex PCR; TCRdb holds only in-frame clones, not every one. The profile shows tens of thousands of clones, around four fifths of them singletons. The sequences come from PBMCs, collected around atezolizumab (anti-PD-L1) treatment. The receptors shown here come from a man at least 80 years old with urothelial cancer. Both conserved end residues are trimmed from each CDR3. Each record gives: J gene, V gene, CDR3 protein.

>TRBJ1-2|TRBV4-1
ASSPQGLGYGYT
>TRBJ1-5|TRBV5-5
ASSLGDRGNQPQH
>TRBJ2-7|TRBV7-2
ASSLGDGDFYEQY
>TRBJ1-1|TRBV7-6
ASSWQGADQAF
>TRBJ2-7|TRBV6-5
ASSYTTGPSEQY
>TRBJ2-3|TRBV15
ATSKGVDTQY
>TRBJ1-3|TRBV10-3
AIQGQRLGNTIY
>TRBJ1-5|TRBV4-1
ASSQDTTAYNQPQH
>TRBJ2-2|TRBV5-4
ASSRGLAGATGELF
>TRBJ2-1|TRBV27
ASSLLGGLNNEQF
>TRBJ2-5|TRBV15
ATSRDLPRRGETQY
>TRBJ1-5|TRBV18
ASSKARGQGNQPQH
>TRBJ1-1|TRBV18
ASSPDRQVSEAF
>TRBJ2-5|TRBV7-2
ASSPKAGGRGETQY
>TRBJ1-1|TRBV18
ASSPYITGTGVTEAF
>TRBJ2-1|TRBV11-2
ASSLREYHEQF
>TRBJ1-2|TRBV19
ASSGISNYGYT
>TRBJ1-1|TRBV7-9
ASSDSLNTEAF
>TRBJ1-5|TRBV5-6
ASSLGGSNQPQH
>TRBJ2-1|TRBV29-1
SVEKLVAGGVEQF
>TRBJ1-1|TRBV5-1
ASAPRAGMNTEAF
>TRBJ2-7|TRBV4-2
ASSPGTSGARYEQY
>TRBJ2-6|TRBV5-1
ASSLRGGSGANVLT
>TRBJ2-5|TRBV5-1
ASSPGLAGNQETQY
>TRBJ1-1|TRBV7-9
ASSLSVNTEAF
>TRBJ2-7|TRBV5-1
ASSLIPGTAGSYEQY
>TRBJ2-7|TRBV30
AWSGYRDYEQY
>TRBJ2-3|TRBV9
ASSPWGRQDTQY
>TRBJ2-1|TRBV2
ASSEELSSYNEQF
>TRBJ1-2|TRBV15
ATSRDPTGRDNYGYT
>TRBJ1-2|TRBV6-5
ASRELGYGYT
>TRBJ2-3|TRBV5-1
ASSLNSGGVTDTQY
>TRBJ2-1|TRBV19
ASSGSSGNKNEQF
>TRBJ2-4|TRBV7-9
ASSPERAIQY
>TRBJ2-6|TRBV19
ASTSMSAGANVLT
>TRBJ2-1|TRBV14
ASSQDGVNEQF
>TRBJ2-3|TRBV6-1
ASSFSTGSTDTQY
>TRBJ1-2|TRBV27
ASKVLGQGVGGYT
>TRBJ2-1|TRBV5-4
ASSLNRLAGVSYNEQF
>TRBJ2-3|TRBV16
ASSQTSGMADTQY
>TRBJ2-7|TRBV19
ASSRETGGRWAQY
>TRBJ1-4|TRBV11-2
ASSPDRASNEKLF
>TRBJ1-5|TRBV6-6
ASSSRTGGSNQPQH
>TRBJ2-7|TRBV28
ASSPLAGLYEQY
>TRBJ2-1|TRBV30
AWSYSFLNEQF
>TRBJ2-6|TRBV27
ASGTDSGANVLT
>TRBJ2-3|TRBV15
ATSMGGAGVDTQY
>TRBJ1-1|TRBV10-3
AISARNTEAF
>TRBJ1-2|TRBV5-1
ASSGTGLYGYT
>TRBJ2-7|TRBV6-1
ASRDRGQGAYEQY
>TRBJ2-2|TRBV29-1
SVEDRSVGGGELF